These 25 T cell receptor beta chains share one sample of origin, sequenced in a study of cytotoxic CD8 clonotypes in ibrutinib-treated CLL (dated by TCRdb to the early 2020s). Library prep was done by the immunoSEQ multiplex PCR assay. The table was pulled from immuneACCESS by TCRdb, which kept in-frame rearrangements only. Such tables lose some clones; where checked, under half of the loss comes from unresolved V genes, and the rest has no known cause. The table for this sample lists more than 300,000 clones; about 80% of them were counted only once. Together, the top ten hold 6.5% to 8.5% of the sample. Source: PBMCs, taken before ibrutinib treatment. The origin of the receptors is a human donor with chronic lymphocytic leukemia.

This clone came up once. The DNA of the CDR3 is TGCGCCAGCAGTCACACCAAGACCCAAAACAGGGCGACCTCCTACAATGAGCAGTTCTTC. As protein: CASSHTKTQNRATSYNEQFF. The V gene is TRBV23-1, the J gene TRBJ2-1; TRBD1 might be the D (6 bases). TRBV23-1 carries the ORF label, with uncertain function. Between the trimmed V and J ends, which lost 3 bases and 0 bases, there was a span of 24 bases. This CDR3 spans 20 amino acids.

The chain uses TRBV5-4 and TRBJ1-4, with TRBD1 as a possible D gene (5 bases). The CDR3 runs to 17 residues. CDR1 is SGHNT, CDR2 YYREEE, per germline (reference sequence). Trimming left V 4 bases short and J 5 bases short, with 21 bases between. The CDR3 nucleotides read TGTGCCAGCAGCGCAGGAGGGCGACAAGGGGAGAATGAAAAACTGTTTTTT. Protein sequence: CASSAGGRQGENEKLFF.

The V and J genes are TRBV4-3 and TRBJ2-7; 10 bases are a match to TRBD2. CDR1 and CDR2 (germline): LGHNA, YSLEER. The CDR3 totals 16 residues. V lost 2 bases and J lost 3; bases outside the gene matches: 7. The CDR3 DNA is TGCGCCAGCAGCCAAACCGGGACTAGCGTTTACTACGAGCAGTACTTC. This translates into CASSQTGTSVYYEQYF.

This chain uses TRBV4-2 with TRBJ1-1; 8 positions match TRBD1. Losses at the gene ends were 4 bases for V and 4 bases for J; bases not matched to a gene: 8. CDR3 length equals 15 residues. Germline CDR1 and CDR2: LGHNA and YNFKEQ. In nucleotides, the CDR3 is TGTGCCAGCAGCCGCCGACAGGGGTCAGTCACTGAAGCTTTCTTT. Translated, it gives CASSRRQGSVTEAFF.

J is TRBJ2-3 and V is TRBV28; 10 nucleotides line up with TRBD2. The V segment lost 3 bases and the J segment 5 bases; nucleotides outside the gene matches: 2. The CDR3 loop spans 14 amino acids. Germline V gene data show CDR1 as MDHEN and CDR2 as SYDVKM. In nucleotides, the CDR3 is TGTGCCAGCAGTTTTTTAGCGGGAGGAGATACGCAGTATTTT. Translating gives CASSFLAGGDTQYF. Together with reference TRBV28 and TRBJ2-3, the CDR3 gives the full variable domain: DVKVTQSSRYLVKRTGEKVFLECVQDMDHENMFWYRQDPGLGLRLIYFSYDVKMKEKGDIPEGYSVSREKKERFSLILESASTNQTSMYLCASSFLAGGDTQYFGPGTRLTVL.

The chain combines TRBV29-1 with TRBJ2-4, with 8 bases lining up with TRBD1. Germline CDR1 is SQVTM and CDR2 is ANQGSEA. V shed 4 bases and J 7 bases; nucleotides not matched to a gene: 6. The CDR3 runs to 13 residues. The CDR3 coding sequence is TGCAGCGTTGTCCGCAGGGGGCATAACATTCAGTACTTC. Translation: CSVVRRGHNIQYF.

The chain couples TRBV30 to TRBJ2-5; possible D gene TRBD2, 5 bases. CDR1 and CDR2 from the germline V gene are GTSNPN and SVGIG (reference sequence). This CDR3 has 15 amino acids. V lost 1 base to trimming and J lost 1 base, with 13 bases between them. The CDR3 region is CAWSGRLGFQETQYF. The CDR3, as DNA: TGTGCCTGGAGTGGGAGGTTAGGATTCCAAGAGACCCAGTACTTC.

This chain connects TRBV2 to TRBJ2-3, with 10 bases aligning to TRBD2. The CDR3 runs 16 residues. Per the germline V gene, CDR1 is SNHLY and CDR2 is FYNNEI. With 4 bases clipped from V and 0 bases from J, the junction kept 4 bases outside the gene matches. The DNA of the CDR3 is TGTGCCAGCAGTGGCCTAGCGGGAGCTAGCACAGATACGCAGTATTTT. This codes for CASSGLAGASTDTQYF.

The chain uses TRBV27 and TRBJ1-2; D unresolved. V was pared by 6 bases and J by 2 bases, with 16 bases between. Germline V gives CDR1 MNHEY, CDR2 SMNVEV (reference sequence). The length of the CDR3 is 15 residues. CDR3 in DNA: TGTGCCAGCAGCCGAGGGAGAACGTCGAACTATGGCTACACCTTC. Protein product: CASSRGRTSNYGYTF.

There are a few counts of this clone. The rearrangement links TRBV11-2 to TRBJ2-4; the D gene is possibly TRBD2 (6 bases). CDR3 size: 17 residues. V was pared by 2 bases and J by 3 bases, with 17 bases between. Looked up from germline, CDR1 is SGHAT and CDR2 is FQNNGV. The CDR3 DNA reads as TGTGCCAGCAGCTTAAGGTCTTCCGGGAGCATCAAAAACATTCAGTACTTC. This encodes CASSLRSSGSIKNIQYF. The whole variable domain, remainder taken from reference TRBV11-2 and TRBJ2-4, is EAGVAQSPRYKIIEKRQSVAFWCNPISGHATLYWYQQILGQGPKLLIQFQNNGVVDDSQLPKDRFSAERLKGVDSTLKIQPAKLEDSAVYLCASSLRSSGSIKNIQYFGAGTRLSVL.

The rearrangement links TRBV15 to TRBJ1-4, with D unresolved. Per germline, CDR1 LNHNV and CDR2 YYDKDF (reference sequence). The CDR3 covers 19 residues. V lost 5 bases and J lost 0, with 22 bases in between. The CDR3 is CATSGPPWRDVTTNEKLFF. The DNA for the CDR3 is TGTGCCACCAGCGGACCCCCATGGAGGGATGTTACAACTAATGAAAAACTGTTTTTT.

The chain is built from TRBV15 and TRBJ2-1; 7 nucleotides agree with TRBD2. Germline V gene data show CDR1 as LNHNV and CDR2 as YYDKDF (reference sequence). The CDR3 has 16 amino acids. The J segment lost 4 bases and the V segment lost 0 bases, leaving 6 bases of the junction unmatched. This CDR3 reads CATSRDILADYNEQFF. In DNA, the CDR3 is TGTGCCACCAGCAGAGATATCCTAGCGGATTACAATGAGCAGTTCTTC.

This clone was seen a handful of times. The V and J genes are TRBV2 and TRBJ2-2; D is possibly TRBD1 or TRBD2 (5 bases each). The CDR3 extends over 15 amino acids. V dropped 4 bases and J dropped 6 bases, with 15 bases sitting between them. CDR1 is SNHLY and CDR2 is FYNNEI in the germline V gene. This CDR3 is CASSVRGVMAGELFF. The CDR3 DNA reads TGTGCCAGCAGTGTTAGGGGAGTGATGGCCGGGGAGCTGTTTTTT.

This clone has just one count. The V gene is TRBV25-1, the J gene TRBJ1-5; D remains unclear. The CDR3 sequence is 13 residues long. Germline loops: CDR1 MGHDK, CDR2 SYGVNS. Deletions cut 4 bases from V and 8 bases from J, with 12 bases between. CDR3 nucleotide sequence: TGTGCCAGCAGTGTGGGGATGGGTGAGCCCCAGCATTTT. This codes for CASSVGMGEPQHF.

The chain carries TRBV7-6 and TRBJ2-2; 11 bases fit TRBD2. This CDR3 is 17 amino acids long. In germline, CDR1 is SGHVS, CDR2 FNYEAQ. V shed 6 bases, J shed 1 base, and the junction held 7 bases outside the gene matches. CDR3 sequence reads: CASRRLAGGQNTGELFF. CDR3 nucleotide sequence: TGTGCCAGCAGAAGGCTAGCGGGAGGCCAGAACACCGGGGAGCTGTTTTTT. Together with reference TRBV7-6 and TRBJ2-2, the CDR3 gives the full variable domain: GAGVSQSPRYKVTKRGQDVALRCDPISGHVSLYWYRQALGQGPEFLTYFNYEAQQDKSGLPNDRFSAERPEGSISTLTIQRTEQRDSAMYRCASRRLAGGQNTGELFFGEGSRLTVL.

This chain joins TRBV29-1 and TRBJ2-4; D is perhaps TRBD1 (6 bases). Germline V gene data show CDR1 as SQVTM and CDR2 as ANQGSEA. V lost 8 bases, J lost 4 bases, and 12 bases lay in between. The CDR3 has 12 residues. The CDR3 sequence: CSTWTEKNIQYF. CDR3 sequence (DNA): TGCAGCACCTGGACAGAAAAAAACATTCAGTACTTC.

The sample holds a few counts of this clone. CDR3: CASTRAGGPYEQYF. Here the CDR3 DNA reads TGTGCCAGCACCCGGGCAGGCGGTCCCTACGAGCAGTACTTC. This rearrangement joins TRBV5-4 to TRBJ2-7; D gene ambiguous. CDR1 is SGHNT, CDR2 YYREEE, per germline (reference sequence). The CDR3 consists of 14 residues. Trimming pared 6 bases from V and 2 bases from J, leaving 15 bases between.

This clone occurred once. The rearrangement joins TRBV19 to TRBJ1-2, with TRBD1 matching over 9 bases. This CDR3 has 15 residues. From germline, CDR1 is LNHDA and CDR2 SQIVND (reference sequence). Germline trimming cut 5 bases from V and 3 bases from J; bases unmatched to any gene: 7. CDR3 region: CASSPRDRADYGYTF. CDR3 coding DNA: TGTGCCAGTAGTCCTCGGGACAGGGCCGACTATGGCTACACCTTC.

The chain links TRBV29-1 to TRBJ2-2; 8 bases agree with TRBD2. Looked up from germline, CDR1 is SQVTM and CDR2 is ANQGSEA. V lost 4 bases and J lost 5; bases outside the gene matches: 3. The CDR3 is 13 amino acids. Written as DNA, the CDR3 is TGCAGCGTTGGATTAGCGGGAACCGGGGAGCTGTTTTTT. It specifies CSVGLAGTGELFF.

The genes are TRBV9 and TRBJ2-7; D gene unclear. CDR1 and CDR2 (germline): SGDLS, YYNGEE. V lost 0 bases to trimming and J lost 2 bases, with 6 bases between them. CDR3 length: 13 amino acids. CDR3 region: CASSVGETYEQYF. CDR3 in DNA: TGTGCCAGCAGCGTAGGTGAAACCTACGAGCAGTACTTC.

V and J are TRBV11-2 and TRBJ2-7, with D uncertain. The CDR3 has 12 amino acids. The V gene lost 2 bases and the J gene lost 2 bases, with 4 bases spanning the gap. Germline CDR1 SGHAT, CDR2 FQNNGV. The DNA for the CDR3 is TGTGCCAGCAGCTTACTGCCCTACGAGCAGTACTTC. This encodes CASSLLPYEQYF.

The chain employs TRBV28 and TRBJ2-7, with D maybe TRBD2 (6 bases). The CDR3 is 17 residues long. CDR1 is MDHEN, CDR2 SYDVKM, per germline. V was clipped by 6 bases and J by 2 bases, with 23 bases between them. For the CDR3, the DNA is TGTGCCAGCAGATCAGCGGGCCCCGGGAGAGGGGCCTACGAGCAGTACTTC. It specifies CASRSAGPGRGAYEQYF.

The CDR3 DNA is TGTGCCAGCAAAGGTCTAGCGGGAGGATGGACAGAGACCCAGTACTTC. It encodes CASKGLAGGWTETQYF. V is TRBV2 and J is TRBJ2-5, with 11 bases matching TRBD2. Germline-derived CDR1 and CDR2 are SNHLY and FYNNEI. V lost 7 bases, J lost 4 bases, and 11 bases stayed unmatched. The CDR3 contains 16 residues.

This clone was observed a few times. This chain's CDR3 is CASSQSGRVEYGYGYTF. The CDR3 region has the DNA TGTGCCAGCAGCCAATCAGGCAGGGTGGAATATGGCTATGGCTACACCTTC. The gene calls are TRBV16 and TRBJ1-2, with D perhaps matching TRBD1 (5 bases). Trimming left V 0 bases short and J 4 bases short, with 18 bases between. CDR1 KGHSY and CDR2 FQNENV come from the germline V gene. The CDR3 is 17 residues long.

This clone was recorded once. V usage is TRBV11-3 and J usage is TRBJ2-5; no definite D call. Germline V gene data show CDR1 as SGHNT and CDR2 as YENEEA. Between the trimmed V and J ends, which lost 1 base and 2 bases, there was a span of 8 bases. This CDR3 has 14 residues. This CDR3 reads CASSLGQSQETQYF. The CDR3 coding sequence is TGTGCCAGCAGCTTAGGGCAGTCTCAAGAGACCCAGTACTTC.